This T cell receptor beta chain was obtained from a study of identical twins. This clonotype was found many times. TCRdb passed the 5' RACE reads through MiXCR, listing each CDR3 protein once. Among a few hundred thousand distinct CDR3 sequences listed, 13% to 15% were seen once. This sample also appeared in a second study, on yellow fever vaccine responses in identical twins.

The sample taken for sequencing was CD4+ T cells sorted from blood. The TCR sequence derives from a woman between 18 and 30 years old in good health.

The CDR3 here is CASSLEDRGLFSEQFF. The CDR3 DNA is TGTGCCAGCAGCTTAGAAGACAGGGGGCTTTTTAGCGAGCAGTTCTTC. This chain uses TRBV11-2 with TRBJ2-1; 10 bases align to TRBD1. This CDR3 is 16 amino acids long. Germline values: CDR1 SGHAT, CDR2 FQNNGV. The V segment lost 0 bases and the J segment 10 bases; nucleotides outside the gene matches: 9.